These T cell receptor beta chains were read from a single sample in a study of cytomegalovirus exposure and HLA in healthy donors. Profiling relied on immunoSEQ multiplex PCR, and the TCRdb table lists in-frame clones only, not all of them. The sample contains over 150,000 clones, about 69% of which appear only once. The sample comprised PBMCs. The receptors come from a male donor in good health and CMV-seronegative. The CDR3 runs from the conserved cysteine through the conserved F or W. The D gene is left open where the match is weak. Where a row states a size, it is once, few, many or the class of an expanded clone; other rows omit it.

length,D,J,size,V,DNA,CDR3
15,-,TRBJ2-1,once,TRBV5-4,TGTGCCAGCAGCTTGGTTGGGAGATCTTACAATGAGCAGTTCTTC,CASSLVGRSYNEQFF
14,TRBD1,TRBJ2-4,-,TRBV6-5,TGTGCCAGCAGCCGGGGACAGGGTGGACACATTCAGTACTTC,CASSRGQGGHIQYF
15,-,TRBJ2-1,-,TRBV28,TGTGCCAGCAGTTTATGGGACTCGACCTACAATGAGCAGTTCTTC,CASSLWDSTYNEQFF
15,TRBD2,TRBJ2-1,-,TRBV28,TGTGCCAGCAGTTTATTTACTAGCGGGAGTGATGAGCAGTTCTTC,CASSLFTSGSDEQFF
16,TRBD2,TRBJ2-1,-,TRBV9,TGTGCCAGCAGCGTAGTTGGCGGGGGGTTGTACAATGAGCAGTTCTTC,CASSVVGGGLYNEQFF
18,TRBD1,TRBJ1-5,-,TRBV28,TGTGCCAGCGACGAAACAGGGGGCAAGGTCGGACACAATCAGCCCCAGCATTTT,CASDETGGKVGHNQPQHF
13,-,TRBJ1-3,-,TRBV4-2,TGTGCCAGCAGCCAAGGAGGTGGAAACACCATATATTTT,CASSQGGGNTIYF
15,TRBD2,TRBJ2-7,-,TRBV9,TGTGCCAGCAGCCCCTCCCTAGCGGAAGGGTACGAGCAGTACTTC,CASSPSLAEGYEQYF
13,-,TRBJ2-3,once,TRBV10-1,TGCGCCAGCAGTGAGTCGGGCGCAGATACGCAGTATTTT,CASSESGADTQYF
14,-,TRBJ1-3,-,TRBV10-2,TGTGCCAGCAGTGAGTCAAGGGGAGGAAACACCATATATTTT,CASSESRGGNTIYF
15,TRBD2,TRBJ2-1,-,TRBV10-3,TGTGCCATCAGTGAACTAGCGAACTCCTACAATGAGCAGTTCTTC,CAISELANSYNEQFF
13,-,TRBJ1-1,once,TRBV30,TGTGCCTGGACGCGGGCTATGAACACTGAAGCTTTCTTT,CAWTRAMNTEAFF
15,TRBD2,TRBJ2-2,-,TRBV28,TGTGCCAGCAGTCCCTGGACTAGCGGGAGCGGGAAGCTGTTTTTT,CASSPWTSGSGKLFF
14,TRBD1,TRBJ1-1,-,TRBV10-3,TGTGCCATCAGCGCGACAGGGGTGACTTCTGAAGCTTTCTTT,CAISATGVTSEAFF
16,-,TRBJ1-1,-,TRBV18,TGTGCCAGCTCACCACGGTTACAGTTTGAGAACACTGAAGCTTTCTTT,CASSPRLQFENTEAFF
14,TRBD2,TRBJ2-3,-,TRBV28,TGTGCCCCCACTAGCGGGATTTCGGCAGATACGCAGTATTTT,CAPTSGISADTQYF
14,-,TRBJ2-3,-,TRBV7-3,TGTGCCAGCAGTCCTGGACAGAGCACAGATACGCAGTATTTT,CASSPGQSTDTQYF
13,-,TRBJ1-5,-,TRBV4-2,TGTGCCAGCAGCCAAGATCTACGGCAGCCCCAGCATTTT,CASSQDLRQPQHF
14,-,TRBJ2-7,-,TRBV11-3,TGTGCCAGCAGCTTACATGGGCAGGCCTACGAGCAGTACTTC,CASSLHGQAYEQYF
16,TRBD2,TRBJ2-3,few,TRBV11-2,TGTGCCAGCAGCAAGATAGCGGGAGGGCCGACAGATACGCAGTATTTT,CASSKIAGGPTDTQYF
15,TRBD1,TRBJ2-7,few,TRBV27,TGTGCCAGCAGCCTGTACGCCGGGACAGGGGACGAGCAGTACTTC,CASSLYAGTGDEQYF
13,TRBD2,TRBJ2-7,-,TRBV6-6,TGTGCCATCAGCGGGAAGGTCTCCTACGAGCAGTACTTC,CAISGKVSYEQYF
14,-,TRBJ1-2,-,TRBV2,TGTGCCAGCAGCCTGGCACTAGCTAACTATGGCTACACCTTC,CASSLALANYGYTF
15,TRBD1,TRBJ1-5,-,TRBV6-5,TGTGCCAGCAGTCGCTTACAGGGGGCCGATCAGCCCCAGCATTTT,CASSRLQGADQPQHF
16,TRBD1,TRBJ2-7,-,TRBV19,TGTGCCAGTAGTATGACTCCCGGACAGGGGAGGGACGAGCAGTACTTC,CASSMTPGQGRDEQYF
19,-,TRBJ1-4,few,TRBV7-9,TGTTCCAGCAGCTTGGGTTTGGGCCAGGGTATGATAACTAATGAAAAACTGTTTTTT,CSSSLGLGQGMITNEKLFF
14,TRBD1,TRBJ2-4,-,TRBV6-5,TGTGCCAGCAAAAAGGACAGGGAGAAAAACATTCAGTACTTC,CASKKDREKNIQYF
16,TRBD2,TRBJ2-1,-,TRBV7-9,TGTGCCAGCAGCCCCGGGCTAGCGGGCTCCTACAATGAGCAGTTCTTC,CASSPGLAGSYNEQFF
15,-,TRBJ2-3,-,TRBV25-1,TGTGCCAGCACCTCACTGGCGGGGTCAGCAGATACGCAGTATTTT,CASTSLAGSADTQYF
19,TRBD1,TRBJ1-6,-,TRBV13,TGTGCCAGCAGCCCCACCCTCGGACAGGGGGCTTCCTATAATTCACCCCTCCACTTT,CASSPTLGQGASYNSPLHF
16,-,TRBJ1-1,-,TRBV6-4,TGTGCCAGCAGAAGCCTCTCGGGGGGGGAGAACACTGAAGCTTTCTTT,CASRSLSGGENTEAFF
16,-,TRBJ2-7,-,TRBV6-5,TGTGCCAGCAGTTACTCAGGGCAGGGTAATCCCTACGAGCAGTACTTC,CASSYSGQGNPYEQYF